The rows below give T cell receptor beta chains drawn from one sample of a study of shared clonotypes between healthy human individuals. TCRdb keeps only in-frame clones here, not all; method: immunoSEQ multiplex PCR. The sample includes 1.6 million or so clones, 98% to 99% of them seen just once. The source material was naive CD4+ T cells sorted from blood. All receptors come from a man aged 25-45 years in good health. Both conserved end residues are part of each CDR3. The D gene is left open where the match is weak. Rows may omit the clone size; those that give it use once, few, many or a size class.

CDR3aa	CDR3nt	v_gene	abundance	d_gene	j_gene
CASSPQVRGVNTEAFF	TGCGCCAGCAGCCCACAGGTACGGGGCGTGAACACTGAAGCTTTCTTT	TRBV5-1	NA	NA	TRBJ1-1
CASGPGDRANTEAFF	TGTGCTAGTGGTCCCGGGGACAGGGCGAACACTGAAGCTTTCTTT	TRBV12-5	NA	TRBD1	TRBJ1-1
CAIKLDRGPYEQYF	TGTGCCATCAAACTGGACAGGGGGCCCTACGAGCAGTACTTC	TRBV10-3	NA	TRBD1	TRBJ2-7
CASSVEGLTTDTQYF	TGTGCCAGCAGCGTAGAAGGACTAACGACAGATACGCAGTATTTT	TRBV9	NA	NA	TRBJ2-3
CASSLAWERENANEQFF	TGTGCCAGCAGCTTAGCTTGGGAGCGGGAGAATGCGAATGAGCAGTTCTTC	TRBV7-9	NA	TRBD2	TRBJ2-1
CASSLGWREAATQYF	TGTGCCAGCAGCTTAGGATGGAGGGAGGCGGCTACCCAGTACTTC	TRBV7-6	once	NA	TRBJ2-5
CASSEGLAGAADTQYF	TGTGCCAGCAGCGAAGGACTAGCGGGAGCAGCAGATACGCAGTATTTT	TRBV7-9	NA	TRBD2	TRBJ2-3
CASSLRGIEETQYF	TGTGCCAGCAGCTTAAGAGGCATCGAAGAGACCCAGTACTTC	TRBV7-2	NA	NA	TRBJ2-5
CASSLGMSGEAFF	TGTGCCAGCAGCCTAGGGATGTCAGGTGAAGCTTTCTTT	TRBV11-3	NA	NA	TRBJ1-1
CASSQRGSGGGTEAFF	TGCGCCAGCAGCCAACGGGGATCAGGGGGGGGTACTGAAGCTTTCTTT	TRBV4-3	NA	TRBD1	TRBJ1-1
CASRRSGTGGGKLFF	TGTGCCAGCAGGCGCTCCGGGACAGGGGGCGGAAAACTGTTTTTT	TRBV27	NA	TRBD1	TRBJ1-4
CASSPPTSGRGNEQFF	TGTGCCAGCAGCCCTCCGACTAGCGGGAGGGGCAATGAGCAGTTCTTC	TRBV7-6	NA	TRBD2	TRBJ2-1
CASSYLDSSYNEQFF	TGTGCCAGCAGTTACCTCGACTCTTCCTACAATGAGCAGTTCTTC	TRBV6-6	once	NA	TRBJ2-1
CASSSGWSNTEAFF	TGCGCCAGCAGTTCAGGGTGGTCGAACACTGAAGCTTTCTTT	TRBV5-1	NA	NA	TRBJ1-1
CASSPGMAVRSYEQYF	TGCGCCAGCAGCCCAGGGATGGCGGTAAGGTCCTACGAGCAGTACTTC	TRBV4-1	NA	NA	TRBJ2-7
CASSPKGSGVSYNEQFF	TGTGCCAGCTCACCAAAAGGTAGCGGGGTTTCCTACAATGAGCAGTTCTTC	TRBV18	NA	TRBD2	TRBJ2-1
CASSINVSVIGRMNTEAFF	TGTGCCAGTAGTATTAATGTCTCTGTCATTGGCAGGATGAACACTGAAGCTTTCTTT	TRBV19	NA	NA	TRBJ1-1
CASRLALGSRRYEKLFF	TGTGCCAGCAGGCTAGCTTTAGGGTCCCGGCGCTATGAAAAACTGTTTTTT	TRBV7-9	NA	NA	TRBJ1-4
CASRLGIASTDTQYF	TGTGCCAGCAGATTAGGCATTGCTAGCACAGATACGCAGTATTTT	TRBV27	NA	NA	TRBJ2-3
CASTGQDSYNEQFF	TGTGCCTCCACCGGACAGGACTCCTACAATGAGCAGTTCTTC	TRBV10-3	once	TRBD1	TRBJ2-1
CASSQPGEGLSVF	TGTGCCAGCAGCCAACCGGGGGAAGGGCTAAGCGTCTTC	TRBV7-2	once	NA	TRBJ2-1
CASSIQGQPAASYNEQFF	TGTGCCAGTAGTATTCAGGGACAACCAGCGGCTTCCTACAATGAGCAGTTCTTC	TRBV19	NA	NA	TRBJ2-1
CASSLLPDTQYF	TGTGCCAGCAGCTTACTCCCAGATACGCAGTATTTT	TRBV7-9	NA	NA	TRBJ2-3
CASESNLRGVSGNTIYF	TGTGCCAGCGAATCAAATCTCCGGGGGGTCTCTGGAAACACCATATATTTT	TRBV7-9	NA	NA	TRBJ1-3
CASSFGGVGFEQFF	TGTGCCAGCAGCTTCGGGGGGGTCGGGTTTGAGCAGTTCTTC	TRBV7-8	NA	TRBD2	TRBJ2-1
CASSRAGTEAFF	TGTGCCAGCAGTAGGGCGGGCACTGAAGCTTTCTTT	TRBV6-6	NA	NA	TRBJ1-1